Described below is a single T cell receptor beta chain sequence and its context. The data were taken from a study of control samples from healthy donors and cancer patients. The germline V and J ends were trimmed by 2 bases and 0 bases, with 19 bases remaining between them. The CDR3 consists of 18 residues. CDR1 is SGDLS, CDR2 YYNGEE, per germline. The repertoire was sequenced with immunoSEQ multiplex PCR; TCRdb's copy has only in-frame clones and lacks some. The sample carries approximately 150,000 clones, 90% to 95% recorded once. This TCR was recovered from a man aged 60 to 75 with colorectal cancer. The rearrangement uses TRBV9 and TRBJ2-3, with TRBD2 as a possible D gene (5 bases). Sequenced material: PBMCs. The CDR3 loop is CASSVRGEGRSSTDTQYF. DNA of the CDR3: TGTGCCAGCAGCGTCCGGGGAGAGGGCCGATCTAGCACAGATACGCAGTATTTT.